The T cell receptor (beta chain) described here comes from a study of cytomegalovirus exposure and HLA in healthy donors. In the study overall: Both the roughly 120 validation repertoires and the approximately 700 first-cohort repertoires used the same platform, as reported by a later analysis. Study outcomes and limitations: According to the study, roughly 160 TCR beta chains were cytomegalovirus-associated. The classifier was said to identify cytomegalovirus status with high specificity and sensitivity. The finding came from a later analysis; first-cohort TCR clusters tended to co-occur in the 110 or so validation repertoires.

With 0 bases removed from V and 4 bases from J, the gap between germline ends came to 9 bases. The CDR3 spans 14 residues. Germline loops: CDR1 MGHDK, CDR2 SYGVNS. TCRdb's table, derived via immunoSEQ multiplex PCR, lists solely in-frame clones and lacks some. This sample carries some 140,000 clones, approximately 84% of them seen once, and the ten largest clones take roughly 30%. As for this clone: Antigen specificity is unknown.

This clonotype was obtained from a man aged 25-40 years in good health and CMV-seropositive. The specimen sequenced was PBMCs. This rearrangement joins TRBV25-1 to TRBJ1-2, with unresolved D. The CDR3, as DNA: TGTGCCAGCAGTGAATATTCCCCCGGCTATGGCTACACCTTC. This sequence encodes CASSEYSPGYGYTF.